The 7 T cell receptor beta chains below were found in one sample sequenced in a study of T-cell memory formation after mild COVID-19. Via MiXCR, TCRdb re-called the 5' RACE reads, giving one row per CDR3 protein. In the table there are about half a million distinct CDR3 sequences, 18% of which are singletons. The sample was PBMCs or a T cell subset sorted from them (not recorded which). The origin of the receptors is an adult woman who had mild COVID-19 (a few samples of this study predate the infection). Cell type and time point are not known.

This clonotype was observed many times. The rearrangement links TRBV4-1 to TRBJ2-1, with 12 bases fitting TRBD2. Germline-derived CDR1 and CDR2 are MGHRA and YSYEKL. The CDR3 is 15 amino acids. With 5 bases clipped from V and 4 bases from J, the junction kept 3 bases outside the gene matches. This CDR3 is CASSGLAGKYNEQFF. DNA for the CDR3: TGCGCCAGCAGCGGACTAGCGGGGAAATACAATGAGCAGTTCTTC.

This clonotype came up a few times. The chain uses TRBV11-2 and TRBJ2-5, with D tentatively TRBD2 (5 bases). This CDR3 is built from 14 residues. Germline CDR1 reads SGHAT; CDR2 reads FQNNGV. V gave up 5 bases and J gave up 3 bases, with 13 bases separating them. The CDR3 here is CASSLNTREETQYF. Here the CDR3 DNA reads TGTGCCAGCAGCCTTAATACTAGGGAAGAGACCCAGTACTTC.

This clonotype was seen more than once but under ten times. The chain uses TRBV20-1 and TRBJ2-5, with D possibly called TRBD1 or TRBD2 (6 bases each). CDR1 and CDR2 from the germline V gene are DFQATT and SNEGSKA (reference sequence). With 2 bases removed from V and 4 bases from J, the gap between germline ends came to 14 bases. This CDR3 has 14 residues. CDR3 protein: CSARFPGAGETQYF. Here the CDR3 DNA reads TGCAGTGCTAGATTCCCGGGGGCGGGAGAGACCCAGTACTTC.

This chain uses TRBV4-3 with TRBJ2-1; perhaps TRBD2 as D (5 bases). The ends were cut back, 0 bases at V and 7 bases at J, with 16 bases in the middle. The germline V gene has CDR1 LGHNA and CDR2 YSLEER. This CDR3 has 16 residues. Written as DNA, the CDR3 is TGCGCCAGCAGCCAAGATTGGCTACTAGAGAGAAATGAGCAGTTCTTC. It translates to CASSQDWLLERNEQFF.

This clonotype was picked up a small number of times. J is TRBJ1-1 and V is TRBV18; tentative D call: TRBD1 (6 bases). The CDR3 is 20 amino acids. Germline V CDR1 and CDR2: KGHSH, LQKENI. Trimming removed 2 bases from V and 0 bases from J, with 25 bases in between. CDR3 bases: TGTGCCAGCTCACCAAATGGCTTCTCGGACAGAGCTGTCATGAACACTGAAGCTTTCTTT. Translated, it gives CASSPNGFSDRAVMNTEAFF.

This clonotype was seen more than once but under ten times. CDR3 loop: CASSLDRKREEFF. The CDR3, as DNA: TGTGCCAGCAGCTTAGATAGAAAGCGGGAAGAGTTCTTC. This chain links TRBV11-2 with TRBJ2-1; 7 bases match TRBD2. Germline-derived CDR1 and CDR2 are SGHAT and FQNNGV. After removal of 0 bases from V and 14 bases from J, the junction contained 7 bases not matched to a gene. The CDR3 runs to 13 residues.

This chain uses TRBV4-1 with TRBJ1-1, with D maybe TRBD1 (5 bases). Trimming took off 0 bases at V and 6 bases at J, with 14 bases between the two ends. This CDR3 is 15 amino acids long. Germline CDR1 MGHRA, CDR2 YSYEKL. Here the CDR3 DNA reads TGCGCCAGCAGCCAAGAGGGACCCCCGCGGGCTGAAGCTTTCTTT. The encoded protein is CASSQEGPPRAEAFF.